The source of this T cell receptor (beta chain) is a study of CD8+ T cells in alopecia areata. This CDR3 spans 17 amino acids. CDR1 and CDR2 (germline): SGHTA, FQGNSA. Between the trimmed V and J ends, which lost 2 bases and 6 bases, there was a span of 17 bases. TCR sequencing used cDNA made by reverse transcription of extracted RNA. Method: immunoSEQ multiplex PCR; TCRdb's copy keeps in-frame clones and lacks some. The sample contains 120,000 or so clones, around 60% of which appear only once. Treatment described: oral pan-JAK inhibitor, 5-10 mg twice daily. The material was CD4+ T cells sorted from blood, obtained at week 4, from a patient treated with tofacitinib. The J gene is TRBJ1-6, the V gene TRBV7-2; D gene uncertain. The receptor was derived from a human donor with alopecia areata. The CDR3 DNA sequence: TGTGCCAGCAGCTTATCGTTTCCAGGCCGCACTAATTCACCCCTCCACTTT. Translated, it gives CASSLSFPGRTNSPLHF.